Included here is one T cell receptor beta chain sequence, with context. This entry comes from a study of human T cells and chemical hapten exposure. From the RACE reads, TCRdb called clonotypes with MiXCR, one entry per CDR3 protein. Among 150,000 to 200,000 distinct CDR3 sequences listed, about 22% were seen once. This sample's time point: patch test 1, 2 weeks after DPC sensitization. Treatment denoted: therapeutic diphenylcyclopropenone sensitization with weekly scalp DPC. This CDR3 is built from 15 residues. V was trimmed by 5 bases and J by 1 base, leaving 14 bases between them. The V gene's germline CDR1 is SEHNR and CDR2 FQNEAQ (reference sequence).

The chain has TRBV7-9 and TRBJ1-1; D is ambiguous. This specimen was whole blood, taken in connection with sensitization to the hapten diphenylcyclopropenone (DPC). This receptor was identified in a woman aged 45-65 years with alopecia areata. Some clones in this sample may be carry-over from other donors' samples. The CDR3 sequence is CASSPRLGTNTEAFF. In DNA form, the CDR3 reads TGTGCCAGCAGCCCCCGTTTGGGTACGAACACTGAAGCTTTCTTT.